What follows are 24 T cell receptor beta chains derived from one specimen sequenced in a study of T cell clusters in autoimmune cytopenias. One tube held mixed TRB-A and TRB-B primer pools for touch-down PCR. Using the multiplex PCR reads, TCRdb records one entry per CDR3 protein without DNA. The sample spans some 7,500 distinct CDR3 sequences; the ten largest clones claim roughly 30%. About 37,500 genome equivalents of blood DNA were amplified for TRB. This sample also belongs to another study, concerning T cell repertoires in aging, cancer and after chemotherapy.

Sequencing used peripheral blood. The receptors here all came from a human donor with an autoimmune cytopenia or autoimmune hepatitis (not recorded which).

The chain employs TRBV27 and TRBJ2-7; TCRdb's D gene call, TRBD2, goes unchecked for lack of DNA. The length of the CDR3 is 14 residues. Germline V gives CDR1 MNHEY, CDR2 SMNVEV (reference sequence). Here the CDR3 reads CASSLRGGLYEQYF.

The chain is built from TRBV2 and TRBJ2-2; no DNA is available, so the TRBD1 call from TCRdb remains unchecked. Germline loops: CDR1 SNHLY, CDR2 FYNNEI. The CDR3 consists of 15 residues. This CDR3 is CASSDTGWTTGELFF.

V and J are TRBV20-1 and TRBJ2-1; the TCRdb D gene call, TRBD1, has no DNA to confirm it. The germline CDR1 and CDR2 sequences are DFQATT and SNEGSKA (reference sequence). The CDR3 covers 17 residues. The CDR3 is CSARGPLKTSSYNEQFF.

CDR3 sequence reads: CASSPITQGDNSPLHF. This sequence joins TRBV2 and TRBJ1-6; checking the TCRdb D call of TRBD1 is not possible without DNA. Germline values: CDR1 SNHLY, CDR2 FYNNEI. This CDR3 has 16 amino acids.

Its frequency marks this clonotype as medium-sized. The chain combines TRBV30 with TRBJ1-3. The germline V gene has CDR1 GTSNPN and CDR2 SVGIG (reference sequence). The CDR3 has 13 amino acids. The CDR3 region is CAWSTVSGNTIYF.

Judged by frequency, this clonotype is medium-sized. This chain joins TRBV30 and TRBJ2-2; the TCRdb D gene call, TRBD1, has no DNA to confirm it. Looked up from germline, CDR1 is GTSNPN and CDR2 is SVGIG (reference sequence). This CDR3 spans 14 amino acids. The chain's CDR3 is CACNRVKATGELFF.

The chain is built from TRBV10-3 and TRBJ1-1. This CDR3 region has 13 residues. Per germline, CDR1 ENHRY and CDR2 SYGVKD. The CDR3 sequence: CAISPAMNTEAFF.

This clonotype is called medium-sized based on its frequency. The chain joins TRBV20-1 to TRBJ2-5; the D gene TCRdb calls, TRBD1, cannot be checked with no DNA. There are 14 residues in the CDR3. Germline CDR1 DFQATT, CDR2 SNEGSKA (reference sequence). CDR3 amino acids: CSARDWTGQETQYF.

This clonotype registers medium-sized by frequency. The chain has TRBV11-2 and TRBJ2-6; the TCRdb call, TRBD1, lacks DNA for checking. Per the germline V gene, CDR1 is SGHAT and CDR2 is FQNNGV. The CDR3 is 14 amino acids. CDR3 protein: CASSFGTGANVLTF.

The rearrangement links TRBV28 to TRBJ1-1. The CDR3 has 12 residues. Germline-derived CDR1 and CDR2 are MDHEN and SYDVKM. The CDR3 here is CASSKGTTEAFF.

The CDR3 sequence is CASSRFSTGEGRYTEAFF. The genes are TRBV18 and TRBJ1-1. CDR1 is KGHSH and CDR2 is LQKENI in the germline V gene. The CDR3 has 18 amino acids.

J is TRBJ1-6 and V is TRBV2; without DNA, the TCRdb call of TRBD1 cannot be checked. This CDR3 is 13 amino acids long. Germline V gene lookup returns CDR1 SNHLY and CDR2 FYNNEI. CDR3: CASIPGQDSPLHF.

The gene calls are TRBV7-9 and TRBJ2-3; TCRdb lists TRBD1, though no DNA is available to test this call. Germline loops: CDR1 SEHNR, CDR2 FQNEAQ (reference sequence). The CDR3 covers 13 residues. CDR3: CASSQPGTDTQYF.

The chain couples TRBV19 to TRBJ2-5; the TCRdb call, TRBD1, lacks DNA for checking. This CDR3 is 17 amino acids long. Germline V gene lookup returns CDR1 LNHDA and CDR2 SQIVND (reference sequence). The CDR3: CASSIGQSGYGQETQYF.

V usage is TRBV5-1 and J usage is TRBJ1-6; TCRdb's assignment of TRBD1 cannot be checked, as there is no DNA. Germline CDR1 SGHRS, CDR2 YFSETQ. This CDR3 is 15 amino acids long. CDR3 sequence: CASSLDGQVGSPLHF.

The chain's CDR3 is CSARDPTTSSGPLHF. The chain is built from TRBV20-1 and TRBJ1-6. There are 15 residues in the CDR3. Germline V gene lookup returns CDR1 DFQATT and CDR2 SNEGSKA (reference sequence).

The rearrangement links TRBV5-4 to TRBJ1-2; with no DNA, the TCRdb D assignment of TRBD1 cannot be verified. Germline assignment: CDR1 SGHNT and CDR2 YYREEE (reference sequence). This CDR3 has 15 residues. The CDR3 protein is CASSNEGAGNYGYTF.

CDR3 sequence: CASRTGWGNTEAFF. The chain links TRBV6-1 to TRBJ1-1; the D call from TCRdb, TRBD1, cannot be confirmed without DNA. The germline CDR1 and CDR2 sequences are MNHNS and SASEGT. This CDR3 is built from 14 residues.

CDR3 loop: CSARDHGQGTYEQYF. The chain couples TRBV20-1 to TRBJ2-7; no DNA is available, so the TRBD1 call from TCRdb remains unchecked. There are 15 residues in the CDR3. Germline V gene sequence: CDR1 DFQATT, CDR2 SNEGSKA (reference sequence).

This clonotype shows up as medium-sized by frequency. V is TRBV7-2 and J is TRBJ2-1; as DNA is missing, the TRBD2 call by TCRdb cannot be tested. CDR1 is SGHTA and CDR2 is FQGNSA in the germline V gene. CDR3 size: 15 residues. The CDR3 loop is CASSKRDRSYNEQFF.

Judged by frequency, this clonotype is medium-sized. V is TRBV6-2 or TRBV6-3 and J is TRBJ2-1; TCRdb lists TRBD2, though no DNA is available to test this call. There are 16 residues in the CDR3. CDR1 and CDR2 (germline): MNHEY, SVGEGT. CDR3: CASSYSRLAAYNEQFF.

The gene calls are TRBV19 and TRBJ2-1; no DNA is available, so the TRBD1 call from TCRdb remains unchecked. In germline, CDR1 is LNHDA, CDR2 SQIVND (reference sequence). The CDR3 has 15 amino acids. The CDR3 is CASAPLDQSANEQFF.

By frequency, this clonotype registers medium-sized. CDR3 loop: CASSLEGTRYTF. This rearrangement joins TRBV27 to TRBJ1-2. The CDR3 loop spans 12 amino acids. Germline CDR1 reads MNHEY; CDR2 reads SMNVEV (reference sequence).

This clonotype is identified as medium-sized from frequency. The rearrangement joins TRBV30 to TRBJ1-4; TCRdb indicates TRBD1, and absent DNA this call remains unverified. This CDR3 contains 17 residues. Per germline, CDR1 GTSNPN and CDR2 SVGIG (reference sequence). The CDR3 loop reads CAWSALGDVVTNEKLFF.